This TCR beta chain was obtained from a study of cytomegalovirus exposure and HLA in healthy donors. Study overall: Later analysis reported that the approximately 120 validation repertoires shared the platform of the roughly 680 first-cohort repertoires.

General study findings and limits: There were 150 to 200 TCR beta chains listed as cytomegalovirus-associated. In vitro data verified three CMV-associated chains as specific for CMV antigens. Most sequenced TCRs were rare (though some public TCRs occurred in many donors).

Assay: immunoSEQ multiplex PCR; the TCRdb copy retains only in-frame clones and omits some. This table has fewer than 130,000 clones, approximately 89% appearing once. From germline, CDR1 is MDHEN and CDR2 SYDVKM. J gave up 5 bases and V 9 bases, and 9 bases lay outside the gene matches. The CDR3 loop spans 16 amino acids. Concerning this clone: What it recognizes is unknown.

This TCR came from a young woman in good health and CMV-seronegative. The sequenced sample was PBMCs. The rearrangement uses TRBV28 and TRBJ2-1; 14 bases are shared with TRBD2. CDR3 nucleotides: TGTGCCAGGCCGGGACTAGCGGGAGTAGACGACAATGAGCAGTTCTTC. It translates to CARPGLAGVDDNEQFF.